Below, 27 T cell receptor beta chains from the same sample are listed, as sequenced in a study of T-cell memory formation after mild COVID-19 (TCRdb year 2021). The library was produced with 5' RACE. Sequencer: Illumina NovaSeq 6000. Clones were called with MiXCR by TCRdb after fastp trimmed the public reads at Q25, and only in-frame beta chains were retained. Identical CDR3 protein sequences are pooled into one entry, listed with their most common genes and DNA. In this sample the table shows about 360,000 distinct CDR3 sequences, approximately 15% of which occur a single time. The ten largest account for 20% to 25% of the sample. Sequencing input: PBMCs or a T cell subset sorted from them (not recorded which). Receptor source: a man aged 18 to 35 who had mild COVID-19 (a few samples of this study predate the infection). The sample titles of this study are shuffled in the database, so cell type and time point are left out; the donor was told from shared clones.

This clonotype came up a few times. The J gene is TRBJ2-1, the V gene TRBV4-1, with D possibly TRBD2 on 5 matching bases. The V gene's germline CDR1 is MGHRA and CDR2 YSYEKL. The V end was cut by 1 base, the J end by 0 bases, with 10 bases between. The CDR3 sequence is 16 residues long. DNA for the CDR3: TGCGCCAGCAGCCAAGTTGTCACTAGCTCCTACAATGAGCAGTTCTTC. It specifies CASSQVVTSSYNEQFF.

This rearrangement joins TRBV5-1 to TRBJ2-3; the match to TRBD2 covers 12 bases. From germline, CDR1 is SGHRS and CDR2 YFSETQ. V lost 6 bases to trimming and J lost 6 bases; unmatched junction nucleotides: 5. CDR3 length: 14 residues. This chain's CDR3 is CASTLAGGPDTQYF. The DNA for the CDR3 is TGCGCCAGCACCCTAGCGGGGGGGCCTGATACGCAGTATTTT.

CDR3 in amino acids: CASSLRAGSVTGELFF. The CDR3 DNA reads as TGCGCCAGCAGCTTGAGAGCAGGAAGCGTCACCGGGGAGCTGTTTTTT. This chain links TRBV5-1 with TRBJ2-2; the D is unclear. The V end was cut by 1 base, the J end by 4 bases, with 14 bases between. The CDR3 totals 16 residues. Germline assignment: CDR1 SGHRS and CDR2 YFSETQ.

There are a few counts of this clonotype. The chain combines TRBV28 with TRBJ2-6; D unresolved. Trimming removed 5 bases at V and 4 bases at J, with 15 bases between. The CDR3 totals 16 residues. In germline, CDR1 is MDHEN, CDR2 SYDVKM. CDR3 in amino acids: CASSTDGDKGANVLTF. The CDR3 DNA reads TGTGCCAGCAGTACCGATGGGGATAAGGGGGCCAACGTCCTGACTTTC.

This clonotype was counted only a few times. V gene TRBV11-2 combines with J gene TRBJ2-4, with D hard to call. This CDR3 region has 14 residues. V dropped 4 bases and J dropped 0 bases, with 7 bases sitting between them. In germline, CDR1 is SGHAT, CDR2 FQNNGV. CDR3 in DNA: TGTGCCAGCAGCTCACAAGTAGCCAAAAACATTCAGTACTTC. Residues: CASSSQVAKNIQYF.

In its sample, this clonotype was seen once. The J gene is TRBJ2-7, the V gene TRBV27; D is possibly TRBD1 or TRBD2 (5 bases each). In germline, CDR1 is MNHEY, CDR2 SMNVEV (reference sequence). This CDR3 has 15 amino acids. Trimming removed 2 bases at V and 2 bases at J, with 13 bases between. CDR3 in DNA: TGTGCCAGCAGTTTAGGACCGGGACCAACCTACGAGCAGTACGTC. Translation: CASSLGPGPTYEQYV.

The chain has TRBV5-6 and TRBJ1-6, with D possibly matching TRBD1 (5 bases). V was clipped by 3 bases and J by 9 bases, with 19 bases between them. This CDR3 is 16 amino acids long. Germline V gene data show CDR1 as SGHDT and CDR2 as YYEEEE. This CDR3 is CASSWGRSPYGSPLHF. CDR3 DNA: TGTGCCAGCAGCTGGGGACGGTCCCCATATGGTTCACCCCTCCACTTT.

The chain links TRBV28 to TRBJ1-6; possible D gene TRBD1, 6 bases. CDR1 and CDR2 from the germline V gene are MDHEN and SYDVKM. This CDR3 is built from 14 residues. V shed 4 bases and J shed 10 bases, with 14 bases lying between them. CDR3: CASSSPGARSPLHF. The CDR3 nucleotides read TGTGCCAGCAGTTCCCCAGGGGCCCGCTCACCCCTCCACTTT.

The chain joins TRBV7-8 to TRBJ1-2; no clear D gene. The CDR3 length is 14 residues. Trimming removed 2 bases from V and 7 bases from J, with 14 bases in between. The germline V gene has CDR1 SGHVS and CDR2 FQNEAQ. CDR3 protein: CASSLYQSLPGYTF. The CDR3 bases are TGTGCCAGCAGCTTATATCAGTCTCTCCCTGGCTACACCTTC.

There are a few counts of this clonotype. The chain combines TRBV13 with TRBJ1-2, with a possible D match to TRBD1 (5 bases). Germline CDR1 is PRHDT and CDR2 is FYEKMQ (reference sequence). CDR3 length: 13 amino acids. Trimming cost V 7 bases and J 5 bases, with 14 bases left between them. This CDR3 is CASTRGERYGYTF. The DNA of the CDR3 is TGTGCCAGCACCCGGGGGGAGAGATATGGCTACACCTTC. The full variable domain, its missing parts supplied by reference TRBV13 and TRBJ1-2, is AAGVIQSPRHLIKEKRETATLKCYPIPRHDTVYWYQQGPGQDPQFLISFYEKMQSDKGSIPDRFSAQQFSDYHSELNMSSLELGDSALYFCASTRGERYGYTFGSGTRLTVV.

This clonotype appeared a few times. The gene calls are TRBV20-1 and TRBJ1-1; the match to TRBD1 covers 7 bases. This CDR3 has 13 amino acids. Looked up from germline, CDR1 is DFQATT and CDR2 is SNEGSKA (reference sequence). V trimming: 6 bases; J trimming: 1 base; junction bases outside the gene matches: 5. Here the CDR3 reads CSAPGQQNTEAFF. The CDR3 nucleotides read TGCAGTGCCCCGGGACAGCAGAACACTGAAGCTTTCTTT.

This clonotype was detected a few times. The chain joins TRBV25-1 to TRBJ2-7; D is perhaps TRBD1 (6 bases). Germline CDR1 and CDR2: MGHDK and SYGVNS. This CDR3 region has 10 residues. Trimming shortened V by 8 bases and J by 7 bases, and 9 bases separated the two germline ends. The CDR3: CASGGQEQYF. The DNA of the CDR3 is TGTGCCAGCGGCGGACAGGAGCAGTACTTC.

This clonotype was seen a few times. V is TRBV30 and J is TRBJ1-3; no firm D call. The CDR3 covers 14 residues. The ends were cut back, 2 bases at V and 0 bases at J, with 8 bases in the middle. Germline V lookup: CDR1 GTSNPN, CDR2 SVGIG (reference sequence). The DNA for the CDR3 is TGTGCCTGGAGTTACCGGGGCTCTGGAAACACCATATATTTT. The encoded protein is CAWSYRGSGNTIYF.

This clonotype was seen a handful of times. The rearrangement uses TRBV6-5 and TRBJ2-5; unclear D gene. CDR3 length: 15 residues. Trimming removed 0 bases at V and 0 bases at J, with 8 bases between. Germline CDR1 is MNHEY and CDR2 is SVGAGI. The CDR3 bases are TGTGCCAGCAGTTACTCGTCGGAGTACCAAGAGACCCAGTACTTC. Translation gives CASSYSSEYQETQYF.

This clonotype showed up many times. This chain connects TRBV6-6 to TRBJ1-2; D call uncertain. V was cut by 0 bases and J by 2 bases, with 16 bases left in between. CDR1 is MNHNY and CDR2 is SVGAGI in the germline V gene (reference sequence). The CDR3 is 17 residues long. CDR3 residues: CASSYSIGSGSNYGYTF. The CDR3 DNA reads as TGTGCCAGCAGTTACTCGATTGGCTCAGGAAGCAACTATGGCTACACCTTC.

On this clonotype: This likely comes from a read error, as the CDR3 has no conserved phenylalanine or tryptophan at its end. The DNA is omitted, as the CDR3 cannot be located on it reliably, and the CDR3 follows TCRdb's listing. This chain joins TRBV18 and TRBJ2-3; no DNA check was done on the table's D call, TRBD1. The CDR3 extends over 12 residues, inclusive of both ends. CDR1 and CDR2 from the germline V gene are KGHSH and LQKENI. CDR3 protein: CASSPDGTGSRL.

The table lists this clonotype with many counts. The chain is built from TRBV5-1 and TRBJ2-2; TRBD2 is a possible D gene (6 bases). From germline, CDR1 is SGHRS and CDR2 YFSETQ. Deletions cut 3 bases from V and 2 bases from J, with 11 bases between. The length of the CDR3 is 15 residues. CDR3 nucleotides: TGCGCCAGCAGCTGGAGGGGAGTCAACACCGGGGAGCTGTTTTTT. Amino acid sequence: CASSWRGVNTGELFF. Full variable domain (outside the CDR3, taken from reference TRBV5-1 and TRBJ2-2): KAGVTQTPRYLIKTRGQQVTLSCSPISGHRSVSWYQQTPGQGLQFLFEYFSETQRNKGNFPGRFSGRQFSNSRSEMNVSTLELGDSALYLCASSWRGVNTGELFFGEGSRLTVL.

This clonotype was counted a few times. For the CDR3, the DNA is TGTGCCAGCAGTCCATTAGCGGGGACGCAAGAGACCCAGTACTTC. This encodes CASSPLAGTQETQYF. The chain uses TRBV28 and TRBJ2-5, with 8 bases that match TRBD2. CDR1 is MDHEN and CDR2 is SYDVKM in the germline V gene. CDR3 length: 15 amino acids. The V and J ends lost 5 bases and 2 bases, in that order; junction bases with no gene match: 7.

The chain is built from TRBV4-1 and TRBJ1-2; no definite D call. This CDR3 contains 15 residues. Deletions cut 2 bases from V and 3 bases from J, with 13 bases between. The germline gives CDR1 MGHRA, CDR2 YSYEKL. The CDR3: CASSQPQRGDYGYTF. The DNA of the CDR3 is TGCGCCAGCAGCCAACCCCAGCGGGGAGACTATGGCTACACCTTC.

This clonotype was counted many times. V gene TRBV5-6 combines with J gene TRBJ2-2; D uncertain. Germline V gene sequence: CDR1 SGHDT, CDR2 YYEEEE. V was shortened by 2 bases and J by 6 bases, with 5 bases between the two germline ends. This CDR3 contains 12 residues. DNA for the CDR3: TGTGCCAGCAGCTTCTATCCCGGGGAGCTGTTTTTT. The encoded protein is CASSFYPGELFF.

The table lists this clonotype with a few counts. The chain is built from TRBV29-1 and TRBJ1-2, with 9 bases matching TRBD1. The germline gives CDR1 SQVTM, CDR2 ANQGSEA. The junction had 7 bases not matched to a gene; V was cut back by 7 bases and J by 4 bases. CDR3 length: 13 amino acids. The CDR3 nucleotides read TGCAGCGCCCGGGACAGGGAGAGCTATGGCTACACCTTC. It yields the protein CSARDRESYGYTF.

This clonotype was counted only a few times. The rearrangement joins TRBV3-1 to TRBJ2-1; TRBD2 matches at 9 bases. The CDR3 covers 15 residues. The V gene end was trimmed by 1 base and the J gene end by 9 bases; junction bases not matched to a gene: 7. From germline, CDR1 is LGHDT and CDR2 YNNKEL (reference sequence). The CDR3 loop is CASSQARRGGLEQFF. In DNA form, the CDR3 reads TGTGCCAGCAGCCAAGCCAGGCGGGGGGGCCTTGAGCAGTTCTTC.

The chain couples TRBV4-2 to TRBJ1-1, with D possibly TRBD1 on 6 matching bases. From germline, CDR1 is LGHNA and CDR2 YNFKEQ. V was shortened by 5 bases and J by 0 bases, with 16 bases between the two germline ends. The CDR3 is made up of 16 amino acids. The CDR3 spells CASSDAGALMNTEAFF. The CDR3, as DNA: TGTGCCAGCAGCGACGCAGGGGCCCTTATGAACACTGAAGCTTTCTTT.

About this clonotype: Mismatch with germline at one junction end may stem from a read error. CDR3 sequence: CASSLASGGRSNQPQHF. The DNA for the CDR3 is TGTGCCAGCAGCCTAGCGTCAGGGGGAAGGAGCAATCAGCCCCAGCATTTT. The V and J genes are TRBV7-8 and TRBJ1-5, with 7 bases identical to TRBD1. Germline V gene sequence: CDR1 SGHVS, CDR2 FQNEAQ. CDR3 length equals 17 residues.

The rearrangement joins TRBV6-5 to TRBJ1-5; tentatively, D is TRBD1 (6 bases). The CDR3 consists of 15 residues. Trimming cost V 5 bases and J 6 bases, with 17 bases left between them. Germline V CDR1 and CDR2: MNHEY, SVGAGI. The CDR3 spells CASSVNRVLGQPQHF. The CDR3 DNA reads as TGTGCCAGCAGTGTAAACAGGGTATTAGGTCAGCCCCAGCATTTT.

A few counts support this clonotype. The rearrangement uses TRBV27 and TRBJ1-5, with TRBD1 matching over 9 bases. From germline, CDR1 is MNHEY and CDR2 SMNVEV (reference sequence). After removal of 0 bases from V and 6 bases from J, the junction contained 6 bases not matched to a gene. The CDR3 is made up of 16 amino acids. CDR3 in amino acids: CASSLSGQGLSQPQHF. The DNA of the CDR3 is TGTGCCAGCAGTTTATCGGGACAGGGTCTGTCTCAGCCCCAGCATTTT.

The rearrangement uses TRBV28 and TRBJ2-7, with D possibly being TRBD2 (6 bases). The germline gives CDR1 MDHEN, CDR2 SYDVKM. CDR3 length: 14 amino acids. The ends were cut back, 2 bases at V and 4 bases at J, with 12 bases in the middle. In nucleotides, the CDR3 is TGTGCCAGCAGTTTAGTGCCGGGGGAGTACGAGCAGTACGTC. This codes for CASSLVPGEYEQYV.